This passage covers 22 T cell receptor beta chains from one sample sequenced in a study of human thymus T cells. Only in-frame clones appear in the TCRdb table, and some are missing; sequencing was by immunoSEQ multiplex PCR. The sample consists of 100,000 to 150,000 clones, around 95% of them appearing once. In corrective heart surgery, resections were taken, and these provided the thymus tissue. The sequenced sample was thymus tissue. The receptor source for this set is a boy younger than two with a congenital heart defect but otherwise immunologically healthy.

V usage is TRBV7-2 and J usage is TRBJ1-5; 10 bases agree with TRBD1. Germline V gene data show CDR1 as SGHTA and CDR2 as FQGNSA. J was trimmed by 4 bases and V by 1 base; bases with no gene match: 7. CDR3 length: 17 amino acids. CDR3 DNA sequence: TGTGCCAGCAGCTTAGAGGCGGGACAGGGGATTAATCAGCCCCAGCATTTT. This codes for CASSLEAGQGINQPQHF.

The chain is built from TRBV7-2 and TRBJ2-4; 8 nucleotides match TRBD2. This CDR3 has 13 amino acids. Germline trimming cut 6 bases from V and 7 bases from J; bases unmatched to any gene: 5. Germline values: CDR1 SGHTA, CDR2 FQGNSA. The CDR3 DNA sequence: TGTGCCAGCAGTCAGCGGGGGTCGAACATTCAGTACTTC. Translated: CASSQRGSNIQYF.

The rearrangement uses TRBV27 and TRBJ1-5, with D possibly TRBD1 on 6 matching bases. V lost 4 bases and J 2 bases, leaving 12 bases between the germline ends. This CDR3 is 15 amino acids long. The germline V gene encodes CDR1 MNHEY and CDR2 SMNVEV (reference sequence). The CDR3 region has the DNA TGTGCCAGCAGTTCACAGGGAATCGGCAATCAGCCCCAGCATTTT. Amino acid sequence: CASSSQGIGNQPQHF.

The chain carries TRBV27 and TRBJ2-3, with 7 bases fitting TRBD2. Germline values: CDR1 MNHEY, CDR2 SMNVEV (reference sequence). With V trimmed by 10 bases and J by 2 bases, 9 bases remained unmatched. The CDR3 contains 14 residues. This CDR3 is CATHPRGNTDTQYF. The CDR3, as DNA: TGTGCCACCCATCCGCGGGGGAACACAGATACGCAGTATTTT.

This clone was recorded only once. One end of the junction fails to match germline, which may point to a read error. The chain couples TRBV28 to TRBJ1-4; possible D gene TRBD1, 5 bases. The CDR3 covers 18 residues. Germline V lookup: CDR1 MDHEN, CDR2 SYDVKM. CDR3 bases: TGTGCCAGCAGCTTATCAGGGATGATGGCGAGGACTAATGAAAAACTGTTTTTT. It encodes CASSLSGMMARTNEKLFF. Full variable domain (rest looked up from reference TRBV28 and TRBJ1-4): DVKVTQSSRYLVKRTGEKVFLECVQDMDHENMFWYRQDPGLGLRLIYFSYDVKMKEKGDIPEGYSVSREKKERFSLILESASTNQTSMYLCASSLSGMMARTNEKLFFGSGTQLSVL.

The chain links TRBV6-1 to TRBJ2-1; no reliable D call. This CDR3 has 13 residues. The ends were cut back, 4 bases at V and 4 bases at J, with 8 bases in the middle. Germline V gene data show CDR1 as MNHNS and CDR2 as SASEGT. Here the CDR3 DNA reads TGTGCCAGCAGTGTAACAAGATACAATGAGCAGTTCTTC. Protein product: CASSVTRYNEQFF.

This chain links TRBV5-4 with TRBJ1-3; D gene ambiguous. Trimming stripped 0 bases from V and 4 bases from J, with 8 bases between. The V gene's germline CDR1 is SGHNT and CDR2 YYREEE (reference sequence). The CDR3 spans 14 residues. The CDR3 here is CASSLDRVGNTIYF. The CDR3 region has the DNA TGTGCCAGCAGCTTGGACAGAGTGGGAAACACCATATATTTT.

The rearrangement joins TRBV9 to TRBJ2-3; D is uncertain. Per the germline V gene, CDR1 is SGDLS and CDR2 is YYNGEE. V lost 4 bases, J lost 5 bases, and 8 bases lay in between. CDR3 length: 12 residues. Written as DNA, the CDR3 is TGTGCCAGCAGCCCCCACGGAGATACGCAGTATTTT. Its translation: CASSPHGDTQYF.

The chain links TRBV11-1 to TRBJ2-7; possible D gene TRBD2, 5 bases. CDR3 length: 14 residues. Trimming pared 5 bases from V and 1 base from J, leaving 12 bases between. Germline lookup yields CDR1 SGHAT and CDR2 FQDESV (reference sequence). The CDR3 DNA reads TGTGCCAGCAGCCCTAGAGGGCTTTCCTACGAGCAGTACTTC. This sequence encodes CASSPRGLSYEQYF.

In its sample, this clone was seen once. The CDR3 here is CASSSGTLETQYF. In DNA, the CDR3 is TGTGCCAGCAGCAGCGGGACCCTGGAGACCCAGTACTTC. V usage is TRBV5-8 and J usage is TRBJ2-5; 7 nucleotides agree with TRBD2. The CDR3 has 13 amino acids. Germline V gives CDR1 SGHTS, CDR2 YDEGEE. The V gene end was trimmed by 4 bases and the J gene end by 5 bases; junction bases not matched to a gene: 5.

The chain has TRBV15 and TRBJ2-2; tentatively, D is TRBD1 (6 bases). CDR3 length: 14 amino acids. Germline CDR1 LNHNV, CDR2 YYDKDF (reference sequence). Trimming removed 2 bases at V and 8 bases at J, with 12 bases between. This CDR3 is CATSRYRETGELFF. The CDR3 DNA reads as TGTGCCACCAGCAGATACAGGGAAACGGGGGAGCTGTTTTTT.

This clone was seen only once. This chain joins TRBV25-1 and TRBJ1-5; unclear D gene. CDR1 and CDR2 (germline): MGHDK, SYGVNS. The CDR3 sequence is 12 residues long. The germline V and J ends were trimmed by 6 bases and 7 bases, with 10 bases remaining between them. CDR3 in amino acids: CASRGRGQPQHF. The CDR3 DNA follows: TGTGCCAGCAGGGGTCGTGGGCAGCCCCAGCATTTT. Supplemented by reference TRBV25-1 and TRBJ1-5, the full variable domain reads EADIYQTPRYLVIGTGKKITLECSQTMGHDKMYWYQQDPGMELHLIHYSYGVNSTEKGDLSSESTVSRIRTEHFPLTLESARPSHTSQYLCASRGRGQPQHFGDGTRLSIL.

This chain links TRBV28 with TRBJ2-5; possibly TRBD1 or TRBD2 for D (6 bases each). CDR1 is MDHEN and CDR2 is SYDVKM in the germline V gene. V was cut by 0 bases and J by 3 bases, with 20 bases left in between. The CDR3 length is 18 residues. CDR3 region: CASSLCPIWGAREETQYF. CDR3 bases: TGTGCCAGCAGTTTATGCCCCATTTGGGGGGCGCGGGAAGAGACCCAGTACTTC. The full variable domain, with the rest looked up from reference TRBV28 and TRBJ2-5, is DVKVTQSSRYLVKRTGEKVFLECVQDMDHENMFWYRQDPGLGLRLIYFSYDVKMKEKGDIPEGYSVSREKKERFSLILESASTNQTSMYLCASSLCPIWGAREETQYFGPGTRLLVL.

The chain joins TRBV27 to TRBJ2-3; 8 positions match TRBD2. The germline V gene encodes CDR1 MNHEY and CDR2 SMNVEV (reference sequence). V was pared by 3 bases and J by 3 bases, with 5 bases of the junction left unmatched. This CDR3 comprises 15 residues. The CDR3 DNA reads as TGTGCCAGCAGTTTCAGGCGGGGGGCGACAGATACGCAGTATTTT. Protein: CASSFRRGATDTQYF.

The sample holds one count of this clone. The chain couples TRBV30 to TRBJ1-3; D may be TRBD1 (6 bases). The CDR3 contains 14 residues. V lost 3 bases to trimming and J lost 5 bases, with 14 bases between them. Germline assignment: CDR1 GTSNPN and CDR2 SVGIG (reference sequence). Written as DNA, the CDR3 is TGTGCCTGGAGAGGGGGGCAGGAAAGAAACACCATATATTTT. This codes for CAWRGGQERNTIYF.

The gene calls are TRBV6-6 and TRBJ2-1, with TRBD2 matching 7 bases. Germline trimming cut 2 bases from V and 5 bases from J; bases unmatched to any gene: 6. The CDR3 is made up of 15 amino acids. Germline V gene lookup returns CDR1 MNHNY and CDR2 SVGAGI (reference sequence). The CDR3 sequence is CASSYGVAGNNEQFF. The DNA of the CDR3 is TGTGCCAGCAGTTACGGGGTAGCGGGTAACAATGAGCAGTTCTTC.

The CDR3 nucleotides read TGTGCCAGCAGCGTAGGAGATCATAACACTGAAGCTTTCTTT. It codes for CASSVGDHNTEAFF. The rearrangement joins TRBV9 to TRBJ1-1; D is unclear. Trimming shortened V by 0 bases and J by 2 bases, and 8 bases separated the two germline ends. The CDR3 is made up of 14 amino acids. Germline CDR1 is SGDLS and CDR2 is YYNGEE. Filled out from reference TRBV9 and TRBJ1-1, the complete variable domain reads DSGVTQTPKHLITATGQRVTLRCSPRSGDLSVYWYQQSLDQGLQFLIQYYNGEERAKGNILERFSAQQFPDLHSELNLSSLELGDSALYFCASSVGDHNTEAFFGQGTRLTVV.

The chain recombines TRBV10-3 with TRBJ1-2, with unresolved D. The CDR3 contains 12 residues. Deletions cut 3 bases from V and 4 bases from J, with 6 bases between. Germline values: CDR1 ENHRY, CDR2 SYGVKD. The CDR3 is CAISDEPYGYTF. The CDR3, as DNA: TGTGCCATCAGTGACGAGCCCTATGGCTACACCTTC.

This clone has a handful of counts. CDR3: CASSPLAGGTYEQYF. DNA for the CDR3: TGTGCCAGCAGCCCCTTAGCGGGGGGCACCTACGAGCAGTACTTC. The chain carries TRBV11-2 and TRBJ2-7; 10 bases are shared with TRBD2. This CDR3 has 15 amino acids. Trimming removed 5 bases from V and 2 bases from J; junction bases left unmatched: 6. From germline, CDR1 is SGHAT and CDR2 FQNNGV.

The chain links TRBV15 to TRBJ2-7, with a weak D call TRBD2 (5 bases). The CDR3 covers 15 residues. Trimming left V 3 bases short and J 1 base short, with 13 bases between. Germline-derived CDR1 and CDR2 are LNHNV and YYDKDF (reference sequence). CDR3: CATSRDLAPSYEQYF. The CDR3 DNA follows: TGTGCCACCAGCAGGGATCTAGCCCCTTCCTACGAGCAGTACTTC.

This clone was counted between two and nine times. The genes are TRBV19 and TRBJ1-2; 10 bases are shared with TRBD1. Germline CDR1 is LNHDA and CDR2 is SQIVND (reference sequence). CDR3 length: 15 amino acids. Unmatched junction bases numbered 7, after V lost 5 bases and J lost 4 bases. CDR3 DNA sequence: TGTGCCAGTAGTGCAGGACAGGGGGTAGTCTATGGCTACACCTTC. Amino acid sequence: CASSAGQGVVYGYTF. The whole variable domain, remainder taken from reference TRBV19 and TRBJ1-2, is DGGITQSPKYLFRKEGQNVTLSCEQNLNHDAMYWYRQDPGQGLRLIYYSQIVNDFQKGDIAEGYSVSREKKESFPLTVTSAQKNPTAFYLCASSAGQGVVYGYTFGSGTRLTVV.

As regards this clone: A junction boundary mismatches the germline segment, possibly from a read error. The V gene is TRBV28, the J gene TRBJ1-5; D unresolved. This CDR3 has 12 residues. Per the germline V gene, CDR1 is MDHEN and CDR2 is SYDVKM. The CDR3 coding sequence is TGTGCCAGCAGTTTATACCTAGAACCTCGGAATTTT. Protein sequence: CASSLYLEPRNF.